These 26 T cell receptor beta chains came from one sample sequenced in a study of identical twins. TCRdb fed the 5' RACE reads into MiXCR, producing one record per CDR3 protein. The sample records roughly 690,000 distinct CDR3 sequences, 5.5% to 6.5% being singletons. Sequencing input: naive T cells sorted from blood. The receptors were sampled from a man between 18 and 35 years old in good health.

This clonotype occurred a few times. The V call is TRBV10-3, the J call TRBJ2-5, with TRBD1 identical over 7 bases. The germline gives CDR1 ENHRY, CDR2 SYGVKD. The CDR3 length is 13 residues. The junction had 10 bases not matched to a gene; V was cut back by 10 bases and J by 5 bases. CDR3 bases: TGTGCCAGCATGACAGGGACGGGCGAGACCCAGTACTTC. Translating gives CASMTGTGETQYF.

This clonotype was picked up many times. This rearrangement joins TRBV20-1 to TRBJ1-5, with 9 bases matching TRBD1. This CDR3 contains 14 residues. Germline V lookup: CDR1 DFQATT, CDR2 SNEGSKA (reference sequence). J was trimmed by 6 bases and V by 6 bases; bases with no gene match: 9. The chain's CDR3 is CSAQDRGGGQPQHF. The CDR3 DNA follows: TGCAGTGCCCAGGACAGGGGAGGTGGTCAGCCCCAGCATTTT.

This clonotype was counted a few times. J is TRBJ2-5 and V is TRBV29-1; D might be TRBD1 (6 bases). Trimming stripped 7 bases from V and 5 bases from J, with 23 bases between. The CDR3 covers 15 residues. Germline CDR1 SQVTM, CDR2 ANQGSEA. The CDR3 region is CSAPGQDLIGETQYF. The CDR3 nucleotides are TGCAGCGCCCCGGGACAAGATCTAATCGGGGAGACCCAGTACTTC.

In this sample, this clonotype turned up many times. This chain links TRBV29-1 with TRBJ2-3; D call uncertain. CDR1 SQVTM and CDR2 ANQGSEA come from the germline V gene. This CDR3 comprises 11 residues. V lost 2 bases and J lost 6, with 6 bases in between. This CDR3 is CSVEFGDTQYF. CDR3 nucleotides: TGCAGCGTTGAATTTGGCGATACGCAGTATTTT.

The genes are TRBV6-6 and TRBJ2-4; no definite D call. Germline V lookup: CDR1 MNHNY, CDR2 SVGAGI (reference sequence). The germline V and J ends were trimmed by 5 bases and 10 bases, with 9 bases remaining between them. The length of the CDR3 is 11 residues. As DNA, the CDR3 is TGTGCCAGCAGTCCTAAGGAAATTCAGTACTTC. Translated, it gives CASSPKEIQYF.

This clonotype showed up many times. This sequence joins TRBV29-1 and TRBJ1-1, with D tentatively TRBD1 (6 bases). Germline CDR1 and CDR2: SQVTM and ANQGSEA. The CDR3 spans 12 residues. V was trimmed by 8 bases and J by 3 bases, leaving 13 bases between them. The DNA for the CDR3 is TGCAGCCTGGGAAGGGGGGACACTGAAGCTTTCTTT. Translated: CSLGRGDTEAFF.

This clonotype was detected only a few times. This rearrangement joins TRBV9 to TRBJ1-2; the D is unclear. Germline V gene lookup returns CDR1 SGDLS and CDR2 YYNGEE. The CDR3 contains 14 residues. The V end was cut by 3 bases, the J end by 4 bases, with 13 bases between. CDR3 bases: TGTGCCAGCAGCGGATTACAGAGGTCCTATGGCTACACCTTC. The encoded protein is CASSGLQRSYGYTF.

The chain combines TRBV5-1 with TRBJ2-7; 16 bases are shared with TRBD2. Losses at the gene ends were 3 bases for V and 4 bases for J; bases not matched to a gene: 7. The germline V gene has CDR1 SGHRS and CDR2 YFSETQ. The CDR3 loop spans 17 amino acids. CDR3 protein: CASSSGLAGGHRYEQYF. CDR3 in DNA: TGCGCCAGCAGCTCGGGACTAGCGGGAGGGCATCGATACGAGCAGTACTTC.

Many counts were recorded for this clonotype. V and J are TRBV25-1 and TRBJ2-7; no definite D call. CDR1 and CDR2 from the germline V gene are MGHDK and SYGVNS. This CDR3 has 12 amino acids. V shed 3 bases and J shed 2 bases, with 5 bases lying between them. The CDR3 region is CASSDWAYEQYV. CDR3 nucleotides: TGTGCCAGCAGTGATTGGGCCTACGAGCAGTACGTC.

This clonotype was observed a handful of times. V usage is TRBV24-1 and J usage is TRBJ2-2, with 7 bases lining up with TRBD2. Looked up from germline, CDR1 is KGHDR and CDR2 is SFDVKD. CDR3 length equals 16 residues. V was clipped by 4 bases and J by 3 bases; unmatched bases: 7. This chain's CDR3 is CATSDPGGEDTGELFF. The CDR3 DNA is TGTGCCACCAGTGACCCGGGGGGTGAGGACACCGGGGAGCTGTTTTTT.

The gene calls are TRBV18 and TRBJ2-5, with D tentatively TRBD1 (5 bases). The germline V gene encodes CDR1 KGHSH and CDR2 LQKENI. V gave up 0 bases and J gave up 3 bases, with 14 bases separating them. This CDR3 region has 16 residues. CDR3 DNA sequence: TGTGCCAGCTCACCACCCCGCGGACAAGGGAAAGAGACCCAGTACTTC. Translation gives CASSPPRGQGKETQYF.

The gene calls are TRBV6-5 and TRBJ1-1; 7 nucleotides align to TRBD1. Germline V gene sequence: CDR1 MNHEY, CDR2 SVGAGI. After removal of 4 bases from V and 5 bases from J, the junction contained 7 bases not matched to a gene. The CDR3 has 14 amino acids. CDR3 region: CASSLDRPGTEAFF. In DNA, the CDR3 is TGTGCCAGCAGTTTGGACAGGCCGGGGACTGAAGCTTTCTTT.

This clonotype showed up many times. The chain has TRBV29-1 and TRBJ2-2; 8 bases map to TRBD2. The V gene's germline CDR1 is SQVTM and CDR2 ANQGSEA. CDR3 length: 14 residues. V shed 6 bases and J 6 bases; nucleotides not matched to a gene: 9. The CDR3 bases are TGCAGCGTGAGCGGGAGTTCGAGTGCCGGGGAGCTGTTTTTT. Protein: CSVSGSSSAGELFF.

This clonotype was observed a handful of times. The rearrangement joins TRBV27 to TRBJ2-5, with TRBD2 matching over 10 bases. V lost 6 bases and J lost 5; bases outside the gene matches: 15. Looked up from germline, CDR1 is MNHEY and CDR2 is SMNVEV (reference sequence). The CDR3 extends over 17 amino acids. Here the CDR3 DNA reads TGTGCCAGCAGGGGGGGTAGCGGGAGGATGTTCGGGGAGACCCAGTACTTC. Encoded protein: CASRGGSGRMFGETQYF.

This clonotype was picked up a small number of times. The chain has TRBV5-6 and TRBJ2-3; 13 bases agree with TRBD2. CDR1 and CDR2 (germline): SGHDT, YYEEEE. This CDR3 contains 18 residues. The trim removed 2 bases at V and 1 base at J, leaving 7 bases unmatched. The CDR3 coding sequence is TGTGCCAGCAGCTTAGCGACTAGCGGGAGGCGCCGCACAGATACGCAGTATTTT. Translation: CASSLATSGRRRTDTQYF.

The sample holds many counts of this clonotype. The chain uses TRBV29-1 and TRBJ2-5; possible D gene TRBD2, 5 bases. The germline CDR1 and CDR2 sequences are SQVTM and ANQGSEA. This CDR3 region has 14 residues. The V end was cut by 4 bases, the J end by 5 bases, with 17 bases between. The CDR3 spells CSVAGKLVAETQYF. CDR3 bases: TGCAGCGTTGCGGGAAAGCTTGTAGCGGAGACCCAGTACTTC.

This clonotype was seen more than once but under ten times. The chain uses TRBV19 and TRBJ2-2; TRBD1 might be the D (5 bases). This CDR3 comprises 14 residues. Germline V gene data show CDR1 as LNHDA and CDR2 as SQIVND (reference sequence). Trimming cost V 9 bases and J 4 bases, with 15 bases left between them. The CDR3: CASAPIGVTGELFF. DNA for the CDR3: TGTGCCAGCGCCCCAATAGGGGTCACCGGGGAGCTGTTTTTT.

Worth noting for this clonotype: A junction boundary mismatches the germline segment, possibly from a read error. J is TRBJ2-7 and V is TRBV11-2, with 10 nucleotides matching TRBD2. This CDR3 comprises 14 residues. Germline V gene data show CDR1 as SGHAT and CDR2 as FQNNGV. CDR3 nucleotides: TGTGCCAGCAGCTTAGATTCCGGACTAGCGGAGCTTCGGTTC. Translating gives CASSLDSGLAELRF.

This chain links TRBV5-5 with TRBJ2-7; a weak D match, TRBD1 (6 bases). CDR1 is SGHKS, CDR2 YYEKEE, per germline (reference sequence). This CDR3 contains 14 residues. Between the trimmed V and J ends, which lost 0 bases and 6 bases, there was a span of 13 bases. This CDR3 reads CASSLGQDKTEQYV. DNA for the CDR3: TGTGCCAGCAGCTTGGGACAGGATAAGACCGAGCAGTACGTC.

The rearrangement links TRBV12-3 or TRBV12-4 to TRBJ2-5, with 14 bases matching TRBD2. This CDR3 is 16 amino acids long. V trimming: 4 bases; J trimming: 4 bases; junction bases outside the gene matches: 5. CDR3 in amino acids: CASSWGLAGDTETQYF. The CDR3 DNA follows: TGTGCCAGCAGTTGGGGACTAGCGGGAGACACAGAGACCCAGTACTTC.

The sample holds many counts of this clonotype. This chain connects TRBV6-1 to TRBJ2-3; D is possibly TRBD2 (5 bases). Trimming left V 8 bases short and J 0 bases short, with 24 bases between. Germline lookup yields CDR1 MNHNS and CDR2 SASEGT. CDR3 length equals 18 residues. CDR3 nucleotides: TGTGCCAGCTCATACGGTGGCGGGCTGGGTGGGAGCACAGATACGCAGTATTTT. Protein product: CASSYGGGLGGSTDTQYF.

The chain links TRBV7-3 to TRBJ2-1, with 7 bases identical to TRBD2. The germline V gene has CDR1 SGHTA and CDR2 FQGTGA. V was pared by 3 bases and J by 4 bases, with 9 bases of the junction left unmatched. The CDR3 runs to 16 residues. CDR3 sequence reads: CASSFPGASGYNEQFF. CDR3 DNA: TGTGCCAGCAGCTTTCCCGGGGCTAGCGGTTACAATGAGCAGTTCTTC.

This clonotype was counted only a few times. This chain connects TRBV18 to TRBJ2-1, with 14 bases aligning to TRBD2. Germline loops: CDR1 KGHSH, CDR2 LQKENI. The CDR3 length is 14 residues. V lost 5 bases, J lost 15 bases, and 9 bases stayed unmatched. CDR3 in DNA: TGTGCCAGCTCATCAGGGACTAGCGGGAGTTATCGGTTCTTC. Translated: CASSSGTSGSYRFF.

Of note for this clonotype: Being one base from a much bigger clone, this may be a read error. The chain links TRBV6-6 to TRBJ2-5; no clear D. Germline lookup yields CDR1 MNHNY and CDR2 SVGAGI (reference sequence). The CDR3 is 13 amino acids. The CDR3 DNA reads as TGTGCCAGCAGTCGGACGTACCAAGAGAGCCAGTACTTC. Residues: CASSRTYQESQYF.

This clonotype was observed at least ten times. The rearrangement uses TRBV29-1 and TRBJ1-3, with D unresolved. Between the trimmed V and J ends, which lost 3 bases and 2 bases, there was a span of 11 bases. The CDR3 is 14 amino acids. Germline assignment: CDR1 SQVTM and CDR2 ANQGSEA. DNA for the CDR3: TGCAGCGTTGAGGCCGCGGGAACTGGAAACACCATATATTTT. This codes for CSVEAAGTGNTIYF.

This chain uses TRBV7-9 with TRBJ2-7; possibly TRBD1 or TRBD2 for D (5 bases each). The CDR3 totals 13 residues. V was cut by 2 bases and J by 4 bases, with 9 bases left in between. Looked up from germline, CDR1 is SEHNR and CDR2 is FQNEAQ (reference sequence). CDR3 coding DNA: TGTGCCAGCAGCTTACGGGACCAGTACGAGCAGTACGTC. Translating gives CASSLRDQYEQYV.